The next 15 T cell receptor beta chains were all read from a single sample in a study of cytomegalovirus exposure and HLA in healthy donors. 13 Jbeta primers and 60 Vbeta primers were used for the PCR. Method: immunoSEQ multiplex PCR; TCRdb's copy keeps in-frame clones and lacks some. The table includes some 190,000 clones, around 76% detected once. The sequenced sample was PBMCs. The receptors were sampled from a woman aged 25 to 39 in good health and CMV-seropositive.

As concerns this clone: Other DNA variants within this sample encode the same CDR3. The V gene is TRBV7-2, the J gene TRBJ2-5; 10 positions match TRBD2. Germline V CDR1 and CDR2: SGHTA, FQGNSA. This CDR3 comprises 16 residues. Trimming removed 3 bases from V and 1 base from J; junction bases left unmatched: 5. The CDR3 is CASSLLAGAIQETQYF. In DNA, the CDR3 is TGTGCCAGCAGCTTGCTAGCGGGGGCGATCCAAGAGACCCAGTACTTC.

The gene calls are TRBV9 and TRBJ1-4; 9 bases are a match to TRBD1. Trimming took 3 bases from V and 0 from J; bases not matched to a gene: 15. The germline V gene encodes CDR1 SGDLS and CDR2 YYNGEE. The CDR3 runs to 20 residues. CDR3 nucleotides: TGTGCCAGCAGCGCCAGCACGACAGGGACAGGGCTTGCAACTAATGAAAAACTGTTTTTT. It is translated as CASSASTTGTGLATNEKLFF.

CDR3 in DNA: TGTGCCAGCAGTCGTGGGGCGTTCCAAGAGACCCAGTACTTC. It specifies CASSRGAFQETQYF. The rearrangement links TRBV5-6 to TRBJ2-5; a weak D match, TRBD1 (5 bases). This CDR3 spans 14 amino acids. The germline V gene has CDR1 SGHDT and CDR2 YYEEEE. With 5 bases removed from V and 1 base from J, the gap between germline ends came to 12 bases.

The rearrangement links TRBV4-3 to TRBJ2-5, with D tentatively TRBD1 (6 bases). Trimming cost V 3 bases and J 5 bases, with 10 bases left between them. The V gene's germline CDR1 is LGHNA and CDR2 YSLEER. There are 13 residues in the CDR3. The CDR3 DNA is TGCGCCAGCAGCCAGACCCAGGGGGAGACCCAGTACTTC. Its translation: CASSQTQGETQYF.

This clone was counted a single time. The rearrangement links TRBV15 to TRBJ1-3; D gene ambiguous. The germline CDR1 and CDR2 sequences are LNHNV and YYDKDF (reference sequence). With 0 bases removed from V and 6 bases from J, the gap between germline ends came to 18 bases. The CDR3 runs 17 residues. In DNA, the CDR3 is TGTGCCACCAGCAGAGATGGTAAAGGAACTGCGGCAAACACCATATATTTT. Its protein is CATSRDGKGTAANTIYF.

CDR3 sequence reads: CASSQGGYEQYF. The DNA of the CDR3 is TGTGCCAGCAGTCAGGGGGGCTACGAGCAGTACTTC. The chain carries TRBV9 and TRBJ2-7, with D possibly being TRBD1 (7 bases). The V gene lost 5 bases and the J gene lost 3 bases, with 9 bases spanning the gap. From germline, CDR1 is SGDLS and CDR2 YYNGEE. The length of the CDR3 is 12 residues.

The chain recombines TRBV15 with TRBJ1-5, with D unresolved. V was trimmed by 0 bases and J by 2 bases, leaving 8 bases between them. From germline, CDR1 is LNHNV and CDR2 YYDKDF (reference sequence). This CDR3 comprises 15 residues. CDR3 bases: TGTGCCACCAGCAGAGATCGGCAGGGCAATCAGCCCCAGCATTTT. Protein: CATSRDRQGNQPQHF. The full variable domain, rest sourced from reference TRBV15 and TRBJ1-5, is DAMVIQNPRYQVTQFGKPVTLSCSQTLNHNVMYWYQQKSSQAPKLLFHYYDKDFNNEADTPDNFQSRRPNTSFCFLDIRSPGLGDTAMYLCATSRDRQGNQPQHFGDGTRLSIL.

V is TRBV7-9 and J is TRBJ2-1; 12 nucleotides agree with TRBD1. Losses at the gene ends were 3 bases for V and 8 bases for J; bases not matched to a gene: 17. The CDR3 length is 19 residues. The germline V gene encodes CDR1 SEHNR and CDR2 FQNEAQ (reference sequence). The DNA of the CDR3 is TGTGCCAGCAGCTTGGGACAGGGGGCGCAAAGGGGGAGTAAGGATGAGCAGTTCTTC. The encoded protein is CASSLGQGAQRGSKDEQFF.

The chain links TRBV18 to TRBJ1-1; a possible D gene is TRBD1 (5 bases). There are 15 residues in the CDR3. Trimming removed 3 bases from V and 5 bases from J, with 16 bases in between. Germline values: CDR1 KGHSH, CDR2 LQKENI. The CDR3 loop reads CASSPDQGRGTEAFF. DNA for the CDR3: TGTGCCAGCTCACCGGATCAGGGTCGGGGGACTGAAGCTTTCTTT.

The chain carries TRBV10-3 and TRBJ1-5, with D perhaps matching TRBD1 (5 bases). CDR1 and CDR2 (germline): ENHRY, SYGVKD. V lost 0 bases to trimming and J lost 3 bases, with 9 bases between them. The CDR3 is 15 amino acids. The CDR3 DNA is TGTGCCATCAGTGAGTCGAAAGGGGACAATCAGCCCCAGCATTTT. It translates to CAISESKGDNQPQHF.

This chain connects TRBV19 to TRBJ1-1, with a possible D match to TRBD1 (5 bases). The CDR3 sequence is 11 residues long. Trimming shortened V by 7 bases and J by 6 bases, and 9 bases separated the two germline ends. CDR1 and CDR2 from the germline V gene are LNHDA and SQIVND (reference sequence). The CDR3 DNA reads TGTGCCAGTACCACGACAGCTGAAGCTTTCTTT. This gives the protein CASTTTAEAFF.

The table lists this clone with a count of one. The chain is built from TRBV7-9 and TRBJ1-5, with D perhaps TRBD1 (5 bases). V shed 2 bases and J shed 4 bases, with 12 bases lying between them. Germline V gene sequence: CDR1 SEHNR, CDR2 FQNEAQ (reference sequence). The CDR3 runs 15 residues. DNA of the CDR3: TGTGCCAGCAGCTTAAATTCCGGGGGAAATCAGCCCCAGCATTTT. The encoded protein is CASSLNSGGNQPQHF.

This clone occurred a few times. The gene calls are TRBV6-5 and TRBJ2-7; no firm D call. Between the trimmed V and J ends, which lost 0 bases and 0 bases, there was a span of 12 bases. This CDR3 has 16 residues. Looked up from germline, CDR1 is MNHEY and CDR2 is SVGAGI. CDR3 protein: CASSYSRQQSSYEQYF. For the CDR3, the DNA is TGTGCCAGCAGTTACTCGAGACAACAGAGCTCCTACGAGCAGTACTTC.

The chain recombines TRBV9 with TRBJ2-5; D uncertain. This CDR3 is built from 15 residues. CDR1 is SGDLS and CDR2 is YYNGEE in the germline V gene. The V end was cut by 4 bases, the J end by 4 bases, with 17 bases between. Here the CDR3 DNA reads TGTGCCAGCAGCCCTTCCCTTTACGGTGGAGAGACCCAGTACTTC. Translated, it gives CASSPSLYGGETQYF.

This chain uses TRBV18 with TRBJ2-7; 7 bases line up with TRBD1. Germline V gene lookup returns CDR1 KGHSH and CDR2 LQKENI. V shed 6 bases, J shed 0 bases, and the junction held 5 bases outside the gene matches. The CDR3 runs to 14 residues. The chain's CDR3 is CASSLQGFSYEQYF. The CDR3, as DNA: TGTGCCAGCTCCCTACAGGGGTTCTCCTACGAGCAGTACTTC.